These 23 T cell receptor beta chains came from one sample sequenced in a study of cytomegalovirus exposure and HLA in healthy donors. PCR primers comprised 60 Vbeta and 13 Jbeta primers. Clones were sequenced by immunoSEQ multiplex PCR, and TCRdb holds only the in-frame ones, with some missing. Seen here are around 140,000 clones, approximately 82% observed once, and the top ten hold 1.9%. Input material: PBMCs. The receptors shown here come from a woman aged 40 to 50 in good health and CMV-seronegative.

The chain links TRBV9 to TRBJ1-4, with 10 bases lining up with TRBD1. Trimming took 5 bases from V and 4 from J; bases not matched to a gene: 14. The CDR3 is 18 amino acids. Per the germline V gene, CDR1 is SGDLS and CDR2 is YYNGEE. CDR3 sequence (DNA): TGTGCCAGCAGGGGTACCCGGGACAGGGGCCCCCATAATGAAAAACTGTTTTTT. This sequence encodes CASRGTRDRGPHNEKLFF.

CDR3 sequence: CASSFPQGSPSQGEQYF. The CDR3 nucleotides are TGCGCCAGCAGCTTTCCACAGGGGTCTCCATCTCAAGGGGAGCAGTACTTC. The J gene is TRBJ2-7, the V gene TRBV5-1, with TRBD1 matching over 7 bases. V was pared by 2 bases and J by 7 bases, with 18 bases of the junction left unmatched. The CDR3 is 17 amino acids. Germline V gene data show CDR1 as SGHRS and CDR2 as YFSETQ.

This clone was counted only a few times. The V gene is TRBV5-1, the J gene TRBJ1-1; no clear D. CDR1 is SGHRS and CDR2 is YFSETQ in the germline V gene. The V end was cut by 4 bases, the J end by 8 bases, with 12 bases between. The CDR3 extends over 12 amino acids. CDR3 bases: TGCGCCAGCAGCCCCTCGACGGGGGAAGCTTTCTTT. Protein: CASSPSTGEAFF.

This sequence joins TRBV5-5 and TRBJ2-7, with 9 bases matching TRBD2. The CDR3 is 16 amino acids. CDR1 and CDR2 from the germline V gene are SGHKS and YYEKEE (reference sequence). V shed 4 bases and J 0 bases; nucleotides not matched to a gene: 8. Here the CDR3 DNA reads TGTGCCAGCAGCCGTTGGGGCGGGAGGGGCTCCTACGAGCAGTACTTC. Amino acid sequence: CASSRWGGRGSYEQYF.

The gene calls are TRBV6-6 and TRBJ1-2, with 7 bases matching TRBD1. Germline V CDR1 and CDR2: MNHNY, SVGAGI (reference sequence). The junction had 5 bases not matched to a gene; V was cut back by 2 bases and J by 8 bases. The CDR3 is made up of 13 amino acids. Here the CDR3 reads CASSYVTGNGYTF. The CDR3 nucleotides read TGTGCCAGCAGTTACGTGACAGGGAACGGCTACACCTTC.

This rearrangement joins TRBV19 to TRBJ2-3, with TRBD2 identical over 9 bases. The germline CDR1 and CDR2 sequences are LNHDA and SQIVND (reference sequence). CDR3 length: 13 residues. The junction had 9 bases not matched to a gene; V was cut back by 6 bases and J by 11 bases. The DNA for the CDR3 is TGTGCCAGTAGCCGTCAAGGGACTAGCAGGCAGTATTTT. This encodes CASSRQGTSRQYF.

V gene TRBV6-1 combines with J gene TRBJ1-2, with D perhaps matching TRBD1 (6 bases). Germline CDR1 MNHNS, CDR2 SASEGT. This CDR3 has 15 residues. The V and J ends lost 1 base and 4 bases respectively, with 13 bases between them. This chain's CDR3 is CASSEDKDRSYGYTF. The CDR3 DNA reads TGTGCCAGCAGTGAAGACAAGGACAGAAGCTATGGCTACACCTTC.

The CDR3 loop is CASSLYIQDYTF. The CDR3 DNA follows: TGTGCCAGCAGCTTATACATACAGGACTACACCTTC. This rearrangement joins TRBV7-9 to TRBJ1-2, with D possibly TRBD1 on 5 matching bases. V dropped 2 bases and J dropped 10 bases, with 11 bases sitting between them. Germline V CDR1 and CDR2: SEHNR, FQNEAQ (reference sequence). This CDR3 has 12 amino acids.

The rearrangement joins TRBV5-1 to TRBJ1-1; 7 bases align to TRBD1. CDR3 length: 14 amino acids. The germline V gene encodes CDR1 SGHRS and CDR2 YFSETQ. V shed 3 bases and J 6 bases; nucleotides not matched to a gene: 8. In DNA form, the CDR3 reads TGCGCCAGCAGCTCGAGACAGGGTCCGCCTGAAGCTTTCTTT. Protein: CASSSRQGPPEAFF.

The rearrangement joins TRBV20-1 to TRBJ2-5; TRBD1 matches at 8 bases. The germline gives CDR1 DFQATT, CDR2 SNEGSKA (reference sequence). This CDR3 region has 11 residues. With 5 bases clipped from V and 9 bases from J, the junction kept 5 bases outside the gene matches. CDR3 region: CSALTGVAQYF. As DNA, the CDR3 is TGCAGTGCTTTGACAGGGGTGGCCCAGTACTTC.

CDR3 amino acids: CASSLAGAINEQFF. CDR3 in DNA: TGTGCCAGCAGCTTGGCGGGAGCGATAAATGAGCAGTTCTTC. This chain connects TRBV7-9 to TRBJ2-1; 7 bases fit TRBD2. J gave up 7 bases and V 3 bases, and 6 bases lay outside the gene matches. This CDR3 contains 14 residues. Germline V lookup: CDR1 SEHNR, CDR2 FQNEAQ (reference sequence).

This clone turned up a few times. The chain carries TRBV6-1 and TRBJ2-7; the match to TRBD1 covers 9 bases. V was pared by 8 bases and J by 4 bases, with 12 bases of the junction left unmatched. The germline V gene encodes CDR1 MNHNS and CDR2 SASEGT. There are 15 residues in the CDR3. DNA of the CDR3: TGTGCCAGCTGTACCGGGACAGGGTCGATTTACGAGCAGTACTTC. It yields the protein CASCTGTGSIYEQYF.

As DNA, the CDR3 is TGTGCGGCCGGACTTTACACAGATACGCAGTATTTT. It is translated as CAAGLYTDTQYF. V usage is TRBV28 and J usage is TRBJ2-3; perhaps TRBD2 as D (5 bases). Germline CDR1 and CDR2: MDHEN and SYDVKM. This CDR3 has 12 amino acids.

V and J are TRBV5-1 and TRBJ2-5; TRBD1 agrees at 8 bases. The V and J ends lost 3 bases and 4 bases, in that order; junction bases with no gene match: 14. This CDR3 has 17 residues. CDR1 and CDR2 from the germline V gene are SGHRS and YFSETQ. For the CDR3, the DNA is TGCGCCAGCAGCTCCTGGACAGGGCTGCTGGGGGGAGAGACCCAGTACTTC. It codes for CASSSWTGLLGGETQYF.

This clone was picked up a small number of times. J is TRBJ2-3 and V is TRBV7-3; 13 bases are shared with TRBD2. The length of the CDR3 is 15 residues. V shed 8 bases, J shed 4 bases, and the junction held 6 bases outside the gene matches. Germline values: CDR1 SGHTA, CDR2 FQGTGA. CDR3 region: CASGRTSGSPDTQYF. The CDR3 DNA follows: TGTGCCAGCGGGAGGACTAGCGGGAGTCCAGATACGCAGTATTTT.

The chain couples TRBV29-1 to TRBJ2-3; TRBD2 aligns across 14 bases. Germline V gives CDR1 SQVTM, CDR2 ANQGSEA. The trim removed 4 bases at V and 1 base at J, leaving 7 bases unmatched. This CDR3 has 17 residues. CDR3 sequence (DNA): TGCAGCGTTGCCCGGGGACTAGCGGGAGTCGGCACAGATACGCAGTATTTT. Protein sequence: CSVARGLAGVGTDTQYF.

This chain uses TRBV7-2 with TRBJ2-2; D gene ambiguous. Between the trimmed V and J ends, which lost 5 bases and 6 bases, there was a span of 13 bases. CDR1 and CDR2 (germline): SGHTA, FQGNSA. The length of the CDR3 is 14 residues. The CDR3 bases are TGTGCCAGCAGCCCGGCTTGGGCTGCCGGGGAGCTGTTTTTT. Amino acid sequence: CASSPAWAAGELFF.

The chain carries TRBV28 and TRBJ2-7, with TRBD2 identical over 11 bases. The trim removed 1 base at V and 9 bases at J, leaving 8 bases unmatched. CDR1 is MDHEN and CDR2 is SYDVKM in the germline V gene. This CDR3 contains 15 residues. This CDR3 is CASSLSIGSGRGQYF. CDR3 nucleotide sequence: TGTGCCAGCAGTTTATCGATTGGTAGCGGGAGGGGGCAGTACTTC. The full variable domain, rest sourced from reference TRBV28 and TRBJ2-7, is DVKVTQSSRYLVKRTGEKVFLECVQDMDHENMFWYRQDPGLGLRLIYFSYDVKMKEKGDIPEGYSVSREKKERFSLILESASTNQTSMYLCASSLSIGSGRGQYFGPGTRLTVT.

The chain combines TRBV9 with TRBJ2-3; 8 bases agree with TRBD1. Trimming took 4 bases from V and 5 from J; bases not matched to a gene: 3. The germline V gene encodes CDR1 SGDLS and CDR2 YYNGEE. This CDR3 is 13 amino acids long. CDR3 in DNA: TGTGCCAGCAGCATGGACAGGGTAGATACGCAGTATTTT. Protein product: CASSMDRVDTQYF.

The chain has TRBV4-2 and TRBJ1-6, with 7 bases fitting TRBD1. Germline-derived CDR1 and CDR2 are LGHNA and YNFKEQ. The CDR3 is 16 residues long. The ends lost 4 bases at V and 7 bases at J; junction bases unmatched: 10. CDR3 loop: CASSRTAGTANSPLHF. For the CDR3, the DNA is TGTGCCAGCAGCCGAACTGCCGGGACAGCAAATTCACCCCTCCACTTT.

V and J are TRBV5-5 and TRBJ2-7; D is perhaps TRBD2 (5 bases). The CDR3 contains 16 residues. V lost 0 bases to trimming and J lost 11 bases, with 24 bases between them. Germline-derived CDR1 and CDR2 are SGHKS and YYEKEE (reference sequence). CDR3: CASSLGAVRGFLQEYF. CDR3 nucleotides: TGTGCCAGCAGCTTGGGGGCTGTCAGAGGGTTTTTGCAAGAGTACTTC.

DNA for the CDR3: TGTGCCAGCAGCTTAGATCCCGGGACAGGGCGTGCTTTCTTT. This translates into CASSLDPGTGRAFF. J is TRBJ1-1 and V is TRBV11-2; 9 bases agree with TRBD1. Germline V gives CDR1 SGHAT, CDR2 FQNNGV. This CDR3 has 14 residues. The ends lost 0 bases at V and 11 bases at J; junction bases unmatched: 7.

The genes are TRBV4-3 and TRBJ1-1, with unresolved D. From germline, CDR1 is LGHNA and CDR2 YSLEER. The CDR3 is made up of 16 amino acids. V lost 1 base and J 2 bases, leaving 14 bases between the germline ends. DNA of the CDR3: TGCGCCAGCAGCCAAGCGACATATTCGGCTAACACTGAAGCTTTCTTT. Its protein is CASSQATYSANTEAFF.